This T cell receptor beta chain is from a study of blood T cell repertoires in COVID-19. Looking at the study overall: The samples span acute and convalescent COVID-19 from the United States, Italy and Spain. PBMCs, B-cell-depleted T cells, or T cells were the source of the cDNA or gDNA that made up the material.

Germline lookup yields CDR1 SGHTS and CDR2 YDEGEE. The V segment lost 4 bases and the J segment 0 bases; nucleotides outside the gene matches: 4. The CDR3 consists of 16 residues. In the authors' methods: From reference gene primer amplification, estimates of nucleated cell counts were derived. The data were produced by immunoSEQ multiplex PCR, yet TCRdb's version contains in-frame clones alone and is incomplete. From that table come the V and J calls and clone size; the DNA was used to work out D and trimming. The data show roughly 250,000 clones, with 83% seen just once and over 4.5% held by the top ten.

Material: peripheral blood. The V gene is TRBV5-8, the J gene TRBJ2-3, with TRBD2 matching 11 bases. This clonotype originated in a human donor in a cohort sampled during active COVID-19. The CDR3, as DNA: TGTGCCAGCAGCCGGGGGACTAGCGGTAGCACAGATACGCAGTATTTT. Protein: CASSRGTSGSTDTQYF.